These 17 T cell receptor beta chains were all obtained from the same sample, sequenced in a study of blood T cell repertoires in COVID-19. Only in-frame clones appear in the TCRdb table, and some are missing; sequencing was by immunoSEQ multiplex PCR. The sample consists of 35,000 to 50,000 clones, approximately 86% of them appearing once. The sample consisted of peripheral blood. These TCRs come from a man in his 70s with acute or convalescent COVID-19.

V gene TRBV5-1 combines with J gene TRBJ2-2; D is unresolved. The germline CDR1 and CDR2 sequences are SGHRS and YFSETQ. With 0 bases removed from V and 3 bases from J, the gap between germline ends came to 6 bases. This CDR3 comprises 14 residues. This CDR3 reads CASSLAVDTGELFF. CDR3 bases: TGCGCCAGCAGCTTGGCGGTGGACACCGGGGAGCTGTTTTTT.

This clone was recorded once. This chain links TRBV2 with TRBJ2-7; the D gene is possibly TRBD2 (5 bases). With 3 bases removed from V and 5 bases from J, the gap between germline ends came to 17 bases. Germline V lookup: CDR1 SNHLY, CDR2 FYNNEI. The CDR3 extends over 15 amino acids. The CDR3 nucleotides are TGTGCCAGCAGTGATCTGGGAGAGTTCCTCCACGAGCAGTACTTC. This codes for CASSDLGEFLHEQYF.

The sample holds one count of this clone. The genes are TRBV28 and TRBJ2-7; unclear D gene. The germline V and J ends were trimmed by 5 bases and 3 bases, with 14 bases remaining between them. The CDR3 sequence is 14 residues long. The germline V gene encodes CDR1 MDHEN and CDR2 SYDVKM. CDR3 in amino acids: CASSPPLGVYEQYF. Written as DNA, the CDR3 is TGTGCCAGCAGTCCACCCCTAGGAGTCTACGAGCAGTACTTC.

The chain recombines TRBV18 with TRBJ1-4; D call uncertain. V lost 8 bases and J 3 bases, leaving 10 bases between the germline ends. The CDR3 runs 13 residues. Germline CDR1 and CDR2: KGHSH and LQKENI. The CDR3 reads CASQLGPNEKLFF. Here the CDR3 DNA reads TGTGCCAGCCAACTAGGGCCTAATGAAAAACTGTTTTTT.

The V and J genes are TRBV3-1 (or the pseudogene TRBV3-2) and TRBJ1-1, with D unresolved. The CDR3 is 14 amino acids. V was cut by 2 bases and J by 6 bases, with 13 bases left in between. Germline-derived CDR1 and CDR2 are LGHDT and YNNKEL (reference sequence). In DNA, the CDR3 is TGTGCCAGCAGCCAAAGGAACGAGGTCGCTGAAGCTTTCTTT. Translating gives CASSQRNEVAEAFF.

The chain employs TRBV6-2 or TRBV6-3 and TRBJ2-7, with a tentative D call TRBD2 (5 bases). The CDR3 runs 17 residues. The germline V and J ends were trimmed by 2 bases and 2 bases, with 19 bases remaining between them. The germline CDR1 and CDR2 sequences are MNHEY and SVGEGT. The CDR3: CASSYTRRAGEPYEQYF. DNA of the CDR3: TGTGCCAGCAGTTACACGCGGCGAGCCGGGGAGCCCTACGAGCAGTACTTC.

V usage is TRBV15 and J usage is TRBJ1-4, with 11 bases lining up with TRBD1. The V segment lost 3 bases and the J segment 4 bases; nucleotides outside the gene matches: 4. Germline CDR1 is LNHNV and CDR2 is YYDKDF (reference sequence). The CDR3 has 16 amino acids. The CDR3 is CATSRDRGPGNEKLFF. CDR3 nucleotides: TGTGCCACCAGCAGGGACAGGGGGCCGGGTAATGAAAAACTGTTTTTT.

The DNA for the CDR3 is TGTGCCAGCAGTTGGGGGACAGCAGGGGAAAAACTGTTTTTT. Translating it yields CASSWGTAGEKLFF. The rearrangement joins TRBV6-5 to TRBJ1-4; TRBD1 agrees at 7 bases. The CDR3 sequence is 14 residues long. CDR1 MNHEY and CDR2 SVGAGI come from the germline V gene. V trimming: 4 bases; J trimming: 8 bases; junction bases outside the gene matches: 7.

The chain recombines TRBV25-1 with TRBJ1-5, with D tentatively TRBD1 (5 bases). Germline assignment: CDR1 MGHDK and CDR2 SYGVNS. Trimming cost V 4 bases and J 7 bases, with 11 bases left between them. The CDR3 is 13 amino acids. Written as DNA, the CDR3 is TGTGCCAGCAGTGGGGGGAGGGCACAGCCCCAGCATTTT. This encodes CASSGGRAQPQHF.

The chain uses TRBV18 and TRBJ2-5, with 7 positions matching TRBD2. With V trimmed by 2 bases and J by 5 bases, 14 bases remained unmatched. This CDR3 spans 17 amino acids. Germline V lookup: CDR1 KGHSH, CDR2 LQKENI. The CDR3 loop is CASSPSYAQRGGETQYF. The CDR3 DNA is TGTGCCAGCTCACCAAGTTATGCCCAGCGGGGAGGTGAGACCCAGTACTTC.

The sample holds one count of this clone. The genes are TRBV3-1 (or the pseudogene TRBV3-2) and TRBJ2-5; no clear D gene. Germline loops: CDR1 LGHDT, CDR2 YNNKEL (reference sequence). This CDR3 contains 12 residues. Trimming cost V 6 bases and J 4 bases, with 9 bases left between them. The CDR3 DNA follows: TGTGCCAGCAGTCATCCGGGAGAGACCCAGTACTTC. It codes for CASSHPGETQYF.

V gene TRBV24-1 combines with J gene TRBJ2-1, with TRBD2 matching over 10 bases. The germline V gene encodes CDR1 KGHDR and CDR2 SFDVKD. The J segment lost 7 bases and the V segment lost 5 bases, leaving 7 bases of the junction unmatched. CDR3 length: 15 amino acids. In DNA form, the CDR3 reads TGTGCCACCAGTGTCCGGACTAGCGGAGCTAATGAGCAGTTCTTC. It codes for CATSVRTSGANEQFF.

The chain employs TRBV5-5 and TRBJ2-2, with a possible D match to TRBD1 (6 bases). Per germline, CDR1 SGHKS and CDR2 YYEKEE (reference sequence). V shed 2 bases and J shed 4 bases, with 12 bases lying between them. CDR3 length equals 15 residues. The CDR3 DNA follows: TGTGCCAGCAGCTTTCAGGGGACGGGCACCGGGGAGCTGTTTTTT. Translating gives CASSFQGTGTGELFF. The full variable domain, rest sourced from reference TRBV5-5 and TRBJ2-2, is DAGVTQSPTHLIKTRGQQVTLRCSPISGHKSVSWYQQVLGQGPQFIFQYYEKEERGRGNFPDRFSARQFPNYSSELNVNALLLGDSALYLCASSFQGTGTGELFFGEGSRLTVL.

The chain employs TRBV29-1 and TRBJ1-1; D is unresolved. This CDR3 has 13 residues. V was cut by 5 bases and J by 4 bases, with 14 bases left in between. CDR1 SQVTM and CDR2 ANQGSEA come from the germline V gene. The CDR3 sequence is CSVRGYSGTEAFF. For the CDR3, the DNA is TGCAGCGTTCGGGGTTACTCCGGCACTGAAGCTTTCTTT. Looking up the rest from reference TRBV29-1 and TRBJ1-1 gives the full variable domain: SAVISQKPSRDICQRGTSLTIQCQVDSQVTMMFWYRQQPGQSLTLIATANQGSEATYESGFVIDKFPISRPNLTFSTLTVSNMSPEDSSIYLCSVRGYSGTEAFFGQGTRLTVV.

In its sample, this clone was seen once. The V call is TRBV24-1, the J call TRBJ1-2, with D hard to call. This CDR3 has 13 residues. V lost 4 bases, J lost 4 bases, and 9 bases lay in between. Germline CDR1 KGHDR, CDR2 SFDVKD. The CDR3 coding sequence is TGTGCCACCAGTGAGAATTCAGGCTATGGCTACACCTTC. Its translation is CATSENSGYGYTF.

This clone was counted a single time. The V gene is TRBV18, the J gene TRBJ2-3, with 7 bases identical to TRBD1. CDR3 size: 15 residues. V trimming: 6 bases; J trimming: 2 bases; junction bases outside the gene matches: 8. Germline CDR1 is KGHSH and CDR2 is LQKENI. CDR3 coding DNA: TGTGCCAGCTCGCCAGACAGGGTTATCACAGATACGCAGTATTTT. Translating gives CASSPDRVITDTQYF.

The CDR3 here is CASSISGTGAANEKLFF. CDR3 nucleotide sequence: TGTGCCAGTAGTATCTCCGGGACAGGGGCGGCTAATGAAAAACTGTTTTTT. The rearrangement uses TRBV19 and TRBJ1-4, with 10 bases lining up with TRBD1. Germline CDR1 and CDR2: LNHDA and SQIVND (reference sequence). After removal of 3 bases from V and 3 bases from J, the junction contained 7 bases not matched to a gene. The CDR3 length is 17 residues.